The 18 T cell receptor beta chains presented below share a single source sample, sequenced in a study of OX40 agonist ivuxolimab in advanced cancers. The library was obtained by the immunoSEQ multiplex PCR assay. TCRdb re-hosts the immuneACCESS table, in-frame sequences only. Its copies lack some clones; in the studies checked, an unresolved V gene accounts for under half of them, and the cause for the rest is not known. The sample table records some 65,000 clones; about nine tenths of these occur just once. The top ten clones comprise less than 0.4% of the sample. The sample here was CD4+ or CD8+ T cells sorted from blood, taken in a trial of the OX40 agonist ivuxolimab. The receptor set was obtained from an adult with an advanced solid tumor such as melanoma, head and neck, liver or kidney cancer.

This clone was counted once. The CDR3, as DNA: TGTGCCAGCAGCGCCCGACAGGCTAACTATGGCTACACCTTC. Translating it yields CASSARQANYGYTF. The gene calls are TRBV9 and TRBJ1-2; TRBD1 might be the D (6 bases). This CDR3 contains 14 residues. Between the trimmed V and J ends, which lost 3 bases and 0 bases, there was a span of 9 bases. Germline lookup yields CDR1 SGDLS and CDR2 YYNGEE.

The rearrangement uses TRBV2 and TRBJ1-3, with D hard to call. The CDR3 spans 10 residues. The germline V and J ends were trimmed by 6 bases and 6 bases, with 3 bases remaining between them. Per the germline V gene, CDR1 is SNHLY and CDR2 is FYNNEI. Written as DNA, the CDR3 is TGTGCCAGCAGCGAAAACACCATATATTTT. Protein: CASSENTIYF.

V and J are TRBV27 and TRBJ2-7; 7 bases align to TRBD1. Germline V gene sequence: CDR1 MNHEY, CDR2 SMNVEV (reference sequence). This CDR3 spans 16 amino acids. Germline trimming cut 4 bases from V and 0 bases from J; bases unmatched to any gene: 9. The CDR3 DNA reads TGTGCCAGCAGTTCTCTTGGGACAGTCAGCTCCTACGAGCAGTACTTC. It codes for CASSSLGTVSSYEQYF.

The genes are TRBV5-5 and TRBJ2-7; 9 bases are shared with TRBD1. This CDR3 contains 15 residues. V lost 4 bases to trimming and J lost 3 bases; unmatched junction nucleotides: 8. In germline, CDR1 is SGHKS, CDR2 YYEKEE (reference sequence). The chain's CDR3 is CASSGQGTSLYEQYF. CDR3 in DNA: TGTGCCAGCAGCGGACAGGGGACCTCACTCTACGAGCAGTACTTC.

This clone is a singleton in its sample. The chain has TRBV2 and TRBJ2-7, with 10 nucleotides matching TRBD1. The CDR3 runs 12 residues. The germline CDR1 and CDR2 sequences are SNHLY and FYNNEI. Trimming cost V 4 bases and J 6 bases; bases outside gene matches: 0. The chain's CDR3 is CASSGDRGEQYF. The CDR3 bases are TGTGCCAGCAGTGGGGACAGGGGCGAGCAGTACTTC. Looking up the rest from reference TRBV2 and TRBJ2-7 gives the full variable domain: EPEVTQTPSHQVTQMGQEVILRCVPISNHLYFYWYRQILGQKVEFLVSFYNNEISEKSEIFDDQFSVERPDGSNFTLKIRSTKLEDSAMYFCASSGDRGEQYFGPGTRLTVT.

The rearrangement joins TRBV19 to TRBJ2-7, with D perhaps TRBD1 (6 bases). V lost 8 bases and J 6 bases, leaving 32 bases between the germline ends. The CDR3 contains 18 residues. In germline, CDR1 is LNHDA, CDR2 SQIVND (reference sequence). CDR3 residues: CASRAAVAPGHGRGEQYF. The CDR3, as DNA: TGTGCCAGTCGCGCGGCGGTCGCTCCGGGACACGGGCGTGGCGAGCAGTACTTC.

The chain recombines TRBV5-6 with TRBJ1-5; 7 positions agree with TRBD1. CDR3 size: 16 residues. Per the germline V gene, CDR1 is SGHDT and CDR2 is YYEEEE. Trimming removed 0 bases from V and 0 bases from J; junction bases left unmatched: 3. CDR3 coding DNA: TGTGCCAGCAGCTTGGGTGGGACAGCTAGCAATCAGCCCCAGCATTTT. Residues: CASSLGGTASNQPQHF.

As DNA, the CDR3 is TGTGCCAGCAGACAGGGCTACGAGCAGTACTTC. The encoded protein is CASRQGYEQYF. The chain links TRBV6-4 to TRBJ2-7; a weak D match, TRBD1 (6 bases). The germline CDR1 and CDR2 sequences are MRHNA and SNTAGT. This CDR3 has 11 residues. Trimming left V 6 bases short and J 3 bases short, with 6 bases between.

This rearrangement joins TRBV6-1 to TRBJ1-4; no clear D gene. The CDR3 covers 16 residues. CDR1 is MNHNS, CDR2 SASEGT, per germline. The V and J ends lost 4 bases and 0 bases respectively, with 12 bases between them. The chain's CDR3 is CASSVLPHPTNEKLFF. The CDR3 DNA is TGTGCCAGCAGTGTATTGCCTCATCCAACTAATGAAAAACTGTTTTTT.

The chain carries TRBV19 and TRBJ2-7; 12 bases line up with TRBD2. V trimming: 10 bases; J trimming: 7 bases; junction bases outside the gene matches: 14. The germline V gene encodes CDR1 LNHDA and CDR2 SQIVND (reference sequence). The length of the CDR3 is 15 residues. The CDR3 coding sequence is TGTGCCATCTCGACTAGCGGGGGACCAACCTTTGAGCAGTACTTC. Protein sequence: CAISTSGGPTFEQYF.

DNA of the CDR3: TGTGCCATCAGTGAGTCGATCGGGACAGGGGTGAGGGAGCAGTACTTC. Amino acids: CAISESIGTGVREQYF. The chain is built from TRBV10-3 and TRBJ2-7, with TRBD1 matching 10 bases. From germline, CDR1 is ENHRY and CDR2 SYGVKD. The V segment lost 0 bases and the J segment 7 bases; nucleotides outside the gene matches: 9. The CDR3 covers 16 residues.

The J gene is TRBJ2-1, the V gene TRBV9; 7 bases are a match to TRBD2. J lost 9 bases, V lost 4 bases, and 10 bases had no gene match. Per the germline V gene, CDR1 is SGDLS and CDR2 is YYNGEE. This CDR3 contains 14 residues. The CDR3 is CASSPRGGRGEQFF. The DNA for the CDR3 is TGTGCCAGCAGCCCCCGGGGAGGGAGGGGTGAGCAGTTCTTC.

The chain joins TRBV12-5 to TRBJ2-7; D is undetermined. Germline values: CDR1 LGHNT, CDR2 FRNRAP. Trimming cost V 1 base and J 2 bases, with 12 bases left between them. The CDR3 totals 15 residues. CDR3 DNA sequence: TGTGCTAGTGGTTTGGCTCATACATGGGCCTACGAGCAGTACTTC. It codes for CASGLAHTWAYEQYF.

V is TRBV6-4 and J is TRBJ2-2, with a possible D match to TRBD1 (5 bases). Germline V CDR1 and CDR2: MRHNA, SNTAGT. V was cut by 5 bases and J by 7 bases, with 8 bases left in between. The CDR3 contains 12 residues. CDR3 residues: CASSKGNGELFF. The CDR3 coding sequence is TGTGCCAGCAGTAAGGGGAACGGGGAGCTGTTTTTT.

The J gene is TRBJ2-3, the V gene TRBV28; D perhaps matches TRBD2 (7 bases). The CDR3 contains 15 residues. Per germline, CDR1 MDHEN and CDR2 SYDVKM. Trimming cost V 5 bases and J 4 bases, with 16 bases left between them. DNA for the CDR3: TGTGCCAGCAGTAGGGGGGGGTTGGCGGCAGATACGCAGTATTTT. It encodes CASSRGGLAADTQYF.

This clone was seen once. The genes are TRBV9 and TRBJ1-4, with 8 bases that match TRBD1. The germline gives CDR1 SGDLS, CDR2 YYNGEE. With 0 bases clipped from V and 7 bases from J, the junction kept 5 bases outside the gene matches. The CDR3 consists of 15 residues. The CDR3: CASSVAGTGGEKLFF. In DNA form, the CDR3 reads TGTGCCAGCAGCGTAGCAGGGACAGGAGGTGAAAAACTGTTTTTT.

The chain carries TRBV7-2 and TRBJ1-3; D gene uncertain. This CDR3 region has 13 residues. Germline loops: CDR1 SGHTA, CDR2 FQGNSA. V dropped 5 bases and J dropped 0 bases, with 5 bases sitting between them. The CDR3 region is CASSQFSGNTIYF. The CDR3 DNA sequence: TGTGCCAGCAGCCAATTCTCTGGAAACACCATATATTTT. Based on the CDR3 plus reference TRBV7-2 and TRBJ1-3, the full variable domain is GAGVSQSPSNKVTEKGKDVELRCDPISGHTALYWYRQSLGQGLEFLIYFQGNSAPDKSGLPSDRFSAERTGGSVSTLTIQRTQQEDSAVYLCASSQFSGNTIYFGEGSWLTVV.

J is TRBJ2-5 and V is TRBV5-1; tentatively, D is TRBD1 (5 bases). V was trimmed by 4 bases and J by 0 bases, leaving 25 bases between them. Germline CDR1 and CDR2: SGHRS and YFSETQ. The CDR3 covers 19 residues. The CDR3 reads CASSKLMMTENGYQETQYF. In DNA form, the CDR3 reads TGCGCCAGCAGCAAATTAATGATGACAGAGAACGGGTACCAAGAGACCCAGTACTTC.